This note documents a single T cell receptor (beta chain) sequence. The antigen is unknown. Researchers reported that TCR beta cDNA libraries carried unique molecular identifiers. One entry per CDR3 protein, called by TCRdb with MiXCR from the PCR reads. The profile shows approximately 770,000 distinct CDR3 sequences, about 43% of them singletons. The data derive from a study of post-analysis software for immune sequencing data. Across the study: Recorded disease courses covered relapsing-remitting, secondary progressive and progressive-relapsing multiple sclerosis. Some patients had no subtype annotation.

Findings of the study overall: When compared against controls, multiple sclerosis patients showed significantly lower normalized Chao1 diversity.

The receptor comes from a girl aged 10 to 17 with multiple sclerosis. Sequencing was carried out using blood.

The CDR3 loop is CASSLAVRRETQYF. DNA for the CDR3: TGTGCCAGCAGTTTAGCCGTTAGAAGGGAGACCCAGTACTTC. This sequence joins TRBV28 and TRBJ2-5; the D is unclear. Germline V CDR1 and CDR2: MDHEN, SYDVKM. This CDR3 comprises 14 residues. The V and J ends lost 2 bases and 5 bases respectively, with 12 bases between them.